These 25 T cell receptor beta chains were all obtained from the same sample, sequenced in a study of neurological immune-mediated disorders. MiXCR, applied by TCRdb to the 5' RACE reads, yields one record per CDR3 protein. In the table there are 71,000 or so distinct CDR3 sequences, roughly 15% of which are singletons. Time point denoted: longitudinal time-point 1 (baseline). The sample taken for sequencing was PBMCs. The source is a female donor with HTLV-1-associated myelopathy (HAM/TSP).

The rearrangement links TRBV7-2 to TRBJ2-1, with D hard to call. This CDR3 has 11 amino acids. V was trimmed by 7 bases and J by 10 bases, leaving 11 bases between them. CDR1 and CDR2 from the germline V gene are SGHTA and FQGNSA. Here the CDR3 reads CASTKDGEQFF. CDR3 nucleotide sequence: TGTGCCAGCACTAAAGACGGGGAGCAGTTCTTC.

This clonotype was found many times. The CDR3 DNA reads as TGCGCCAGCAGCATGGTCTCTGGAAACACCATATATTTT. Amino acids: CASSMVSGNTIYF. V usage is TRBV5-1 and J usage is TRBJ1-3, with D unclear. This CDR3 contains 13 residues. V was cut by 4 bases and J by 0 bases, with 5 bases left in between. Germline values: CDR1 SGHRS, CDR2 YFSETQ.

This clonotype was detected ten times or more. The chain links TRBV27 to TRBJ1-1, with a weak D call TRBD1 (6 bases). The CDR3 is 16 amino acids. Between the trimmed V and J ends, which lost 2 bases and 1 base, there was a span of 14 bases. Germline V gene sequence: CDR1 MNHEY, CDR2 SMNVEV (reference sequence). CDR3: CASSLQGLGQNTEAFF. Here the CDR3 DNA reads TGTGCCAGCAGTTTACAGGGATTGGGACAGAACACTGAAGCTTTCTTT.

This clonotype has at least ten counts. This sequence joins TRBV5-1 and TRBJ2-2, with D possibly being TRBD2 (5 bases). CDR1 SGHRS and CDR2 YFSETQ come from the germline V gene. The CDR3 totals 13 residues. The ends were cut back, 9 bases at V and 7 bases at J, with 16 bases in the middle. In DNA form, the CDR3 reads TGCGCCACCCGGGGTCATATTAGCGGGGAGCTGTTTTTT. Residues: CATRGHISGELFF.

At least ten counts were recorded for this clonotype. This chain joins TRBV5-1 and TRBJ2-7, with TRBD1 as a possible D gene (6 bases). Trimming removed 0 bases from V and 6 bases from J, with 10 bases in between. CDR1 is SGHRS and CDR2 is YFSETQ in the germline V gene. There are 13 residues in the CDR3. CDR3 protein: CASSLDREREQYF. CDR3 sequence (DNA): TGCGCCAGCAGCTTGGACAGGGAGCGCGAGCAGTACTTC.

The V call is TRBV3-1, the J call TRBJ1-4; 7 nucleotides match TRBD1. Trimming at V came to 3 bases and at J to 3 bases, leaving 13 bases not matched to a gene. The length of the CDR3 is 18 residues. Germline assignment: CDR1 LGHDT and CDR2 YNNKEL (reference sequence). The CDR3 region has the DNA TGTGCCAGCAGCCAGACGGGACAGCGGGATAGAGCTAATGAAAAACTGTTTTTT. Its translation: CASSQTGQRDRANEKLFF.

This sequence joins TRBV5-1 and TRBJ2-5, with D hard to call. The CDR3 length is 14 residues. Per the germline V gene, CDR1 is SGHRS and CDR2 is YFSETQ. Deletions cut 0 bases from V and 3 bases from J, with 9 bases between. CDR3 amino acids: CASSLGAAKETQYF. The CDR3 DNA sequence: TGCGCCAGCAGCTTGGGGGCAGCAAAAGAGACCCAGTACTTC.

Details on this clonotype: Since a much larger clone is just one base distant, this may be a read error. This chain uses TRBV6-2 or TRBV6-3 with TRBJ2-1; TRBD1 matches 7 bases. V shed 5 bases, J shed 15 bases, and the junction held 10 bases outside the gene matches. The CDR3 totals 12 residues. The germline CDR1 and CDR2 sequences are MNHEY and SVGEGT. The CDR3 DNA is TGTGCCAGCAGTGCCGACAGGGCCCGGTGGTTCTTC. Translation: CASSADRARWFF.

This clonotype was observed at least ten times. The rearrangement joins TRBV20-1 to TRBJ2-3, with D perhaps TRBD1 or TRBD2 (6 bases each). CDR1 DFQATT and CDR2 SNEGSKA come from the germline V gene (reference sequence). The CDR3 loop spans 12 amino acids. Here the CDR3 reads CVGGGDTDTQYF. DNA for the CDR3: TGCGTCGGGGGCGGGGACACAGATACGCAGTATTTT.

This clonotype was detected ten times or more. The rearrangement joins TRBV28 to TRBJ1-2; D is unresolved. The CDR3 length is 15 residues. The V and J ends lost 5 bases and 0 bases respectively, with 13 bases between them. Germline V gene lookup returns CDR1 MDHEN and CDR2 SYDVKM. DNA for the CDR3: TGTGCCAGCAGTAAAACCGCCGGGGCTAACTATGGCTACACCTTC. Translating gives CASSKTAGANYGYTF.

There are many counts of this clonotype. This chain uses TRBV20-1 with TRBJ1-3; D call uncertain. V was shortened by 5 bases and J by 2 bases, with 10 bases between the two germline ends. The CDR3 contains 13 residues. CDR1 and CDR2 from the germline V gene are DFQATT and SNEGSKA (reference sequence). This chain's CDR3 is CSARGRAGNTIYF. CDR3 bases: TGCAGTGCTCGAGGGAGAGCTGGAAACACCATATATTTT.

In this sample, this clonotype turned up many times. The CDR3 DNA reads as TGTGCCAGCAGCTTAGCCGGACGGCCCAATCAGCCCCAGCATTTT. It encodes CASSLAGRPNQPQHF. The chain is built from TRBV7-2 and TRBJ1-5, with D unclear. Between the trimmed V and J ends, which lost 0 bases and 3 bases, there was a span of 9 bases. The CDR3 sequence is 15 residues long. Per the germline V gene, CDR1 is SGHTA and CDR2 is FQGNSA.

In its sample, this clonotype was seen many times. The rearrangement links TRBV5-1 to TRBJ1-6; 9 bases agree with TRBD1. There are 14 residues in the CDR3. V was clipped by 4 bases and J by 10 bases; unmatched bases: 6. The germline V gene has CDR1 SGHRS and CDR2 YFSETQ. CDR3 coding DNA: TGCGCCAGCAGCAGGACAGGGGTTCGATCACCCCTCCACTTT. Encoded protein: CASSRTGVRSPLHF.

This clonotype came up many times. The chain joins TRBV12-3 or TRBV12-4 to TRBJ2-5; 10 positions match TRBD1. There are 14 residues in the CDR3. V shed 6 bases and J 5 bases; nucleotides not matched to a gene: 6. DNA of the CDR3: TGTGCCAGCAGCAAGACAGGGGGCGCGGAGACCCAGTACTTC. It yields the protein CASSKTGGAETQYF.

At least ten counts were recorded for this clonotype. The gene calls are TRBV5-6 and TRBJ2-3; D remains unclear. V was shortened by 5 bases and J by 2 bases, with 9 bases between the two germline ends. The CDR3 is 13 residues long. Germline CDR1 reads SGHDT; CDR2 reads YYEEEE. The CDR3 sequence is CASSHLDTDTQYF. For the CDR3, the DNA is TGTGCCAGCAGTCATTTAGACACAGATACGCAGTATTTT.

The sample holds many counts of this clonotype. The chain couples TRBV30 to TRBJ1-2; 9 nucleotides align to TRBD1. There are 13 residues in the CDR3. Germline values: CDR1 GTSNPN, CDR2 SVGIG (reference sequence). V trimming: 4 bases; J trimming: 7 bases; junction bases outside the gene matches: 7. The CDR3 sequence: CAWNTGGATGYTF. DNA for the CDR3: TGTGCCTGGAATACAGGGGGCGCGACTGGCTACACCTTC.

This clonotype was counted many times. The chain recombines TRBV20-1 with TRBJ2-5; D unresolved. V lost 1 base to trimming and J lost 1 base, with 7 bases between them. Germline values: CDR1 DFQATT, CDR2 SNEGSKA (reference sequence). This CDR3 region has 13 residues. The CDR3 reads CSARGASQETQYF. The CDR3 DNA reads TGCAGTGCTAGAGGAGCTAGCCAAGAGACCCAGTACTTC.

At least ten counts were recorded for this clonotype. The chain uses TRBV7-3 and TRBJ2-2; perhaps TRBD2 as D (5 bases). Germline CDR1 SGHTA, CDR2 FQGTGA. The V end was cut by 4 bases, the J end by 4 bases, with 7 bases between. The CDR3 contains 13 residues. CDR3 loop: CASSSRGTGELFF. CDR3 nucleotide sequence: TGTGCCAGCAGCTCTCGGGGCACCGGGGAGCTGTTTTTT.

The J gene is TRBJ2-4, the V gene TRBV7-9; no clear D gene. Looked up from germline, CDR1 is SEHNR and CDR2 is FQNEAQ (reference sequence). CDR3 length: 16 amino acids. V lost 5 bases and J 0 bases, leaving 14 bases between the germline ends. CDR3 bases: TGTGCCAGCAGCCCCACAGTAAACCTAGCCAAAAACATTCAGTACTTC. It specifies CASSPTVNLAKNIQYF.

At least ten counts were recorded for this clonotype. The rearrangement uses TRBV5-1 and TRBJ2-3; D call uncertain. The germline gives CDR1 SGHRS, CDR2 YFSETQ. The CDR3 runs 15 residues. V was clipped by 4 bases and J by 0 bases, with 12 bases between them. This CDR3 is CASSDDRPSTDTQYF. In DNA, the CDR3 is TGCGCCAGCAGCGATGACCGCCCGAGCACAGATACGCAGTATTTT.

The chain combines TRBV20-1 with TRBJ1-6; no clear D. Trimming took 3 bases from V and 5 from J, leaving 8 bases between them. The CDR3 length is 13 residues. Per germline, CDR1 DFQATT and CDR2 SNEGSKA (reference sequence). CDR3 residues: CSASLDNNSPLHF. The CDR3 DNA follows: TGCAGTGCTAGTTTGGATAATAATTCACCCCTCCACTTT.

This clonotype was recorded many times. V and J are TRBV28 and TRBJ2-3; TRBD2 matches 7 bases. V trimming: 3 bases; J trimming: 4 bases; junction bases outside the gene matches: 7. Germline lookup yields CDR1 MDHEN and CDR2 SYDVKM. The CDR3 totals 15 residues. The CDR3 protein is CASSFAGVRADTQYF. The CDR3 bases are TGTGCCAGCAGTTTTGCGGGGGTCCGGGCAGATACGCAGTATTTT.

This clonotype was seen repeatedly, ten times or more. The gene calls are TRBV20-1 and TRBJ2-1; 7 nucleotides align to TRBD2. Germline V CDR1 and CDR2: DFQATT, SNEGSKA (reference sequence). The CDR3 spans 12 residues. Trimming cost V 5 bases and J 13 bases; bases outside gene matches: 11. In nucleotides, the CDR3 is TGCAGTGCTGCCAGGGACTATTCCGCCCAGTTCTTC. The encoded protein is CSAARDYSAQFF.

In the case of this clonotype: Compared with germline, one end of the junction differs, possibly owing to a read error. This chain uses TRBV5-1 with TRBJ1-1; no firm D call. The CDR3 runs to 13 residues. CDR1 and CDR2 (germline): SGHRS, YFSETQ. CDR3 sequence reads: CASRETRNTAAFF. The CDR3, as DNA: TGCGCCAGCAGGGAGACCCGGAACACTGCAGCTTTCTTT.

This clonotype was recorded many times. The CDR3 loop reads CASSPNQGGFNEKLFF. The DNA of the CDR3 is TGTGCCAGCAGCCCGAACCAAGGGGGATTCAATGAAAAACTGTTTTTT. The rearrangement uses TRBV9 and TRBJ1-4; TRBD1 might be the D (6 bases). The CDR3 consists of 16 residues. V was clipped by 4 bases and J by 5 bases, with 18 bases between them. CDR1 is SGDLS, CDR2 YYNGEE, per germline.